This T cell receptor beta chain was captured by sequencing in a study of graft-versus-host responses after intestinal transplantation. This clone is a singleton in its sample. Its antigen is still unknown. Profiling relied on immunoSEQ multiplex PCR, and the TCRdb table lists in-frame clones only, not all of them. Of 100,000 to 120,000 clones detected, around 93% appear once; the ten largest clones hold about 0.51%. Trimming cost V 1 base and J 9 bases, with 9 bases left between them. This CDR3 contains 12 residues. Germline V gene data show CDR1 as MNHEY and CDR2 as SMNVEV (reference sequence). The clonotype originates from a human donor who received an intestinal transplant. The sample consisted of unstimulated CD8+ T cells sorted from spleen or lymph node cells, taken before intestinal transplant. The rearrangement uses TRBV27 and TRBJ1-1; D is ambiguous. CDR3 nucleotides: TGTGCCAGCAGTTTATGGGGAGCCAAAGCTTTCTTT. It translates to CASSLWGAKAFF.